The entry that follows covers one T cell receptor beta chain sequence. Its matching antigen is unknown. These data come from a study of T cell repertoires in cytomegalovirus infection. Regarding the study as a whole: The ex vivo response was dominated by HLA-C-restricted CMV-specific TCR beta clonotypes.

Using its own MiXCR run on the reads, TCRdb lists one record per CDR3 protein. Among fewer than 250,000 distinct CDR3 sequences listed, under 25% were seen once. CDR3 length: 13 residues. Germline V gives CDR1 DFQATT, CDR2 SNEGSKA (reference sequence). Trimming at V came to 3 bases and at J to 0 bases, leaving 1 base not matched to a gene. The receptor was isolated from a human donor in good health (CMV status not recorded). Some clones in this sample may be carry-over from other donors' samples. The chain has TRBV20-1 and TRBJ2-7; TRBD1 matches at 8 bases. Sequencing was performed on CD8+ T cells from PBMCs. Here the CDR3 DNA reads TGCAGTGCTAGGGGACAGGACTCCTACGAGCAGTACTTC. Translated: CSARGQDSYEQYF.